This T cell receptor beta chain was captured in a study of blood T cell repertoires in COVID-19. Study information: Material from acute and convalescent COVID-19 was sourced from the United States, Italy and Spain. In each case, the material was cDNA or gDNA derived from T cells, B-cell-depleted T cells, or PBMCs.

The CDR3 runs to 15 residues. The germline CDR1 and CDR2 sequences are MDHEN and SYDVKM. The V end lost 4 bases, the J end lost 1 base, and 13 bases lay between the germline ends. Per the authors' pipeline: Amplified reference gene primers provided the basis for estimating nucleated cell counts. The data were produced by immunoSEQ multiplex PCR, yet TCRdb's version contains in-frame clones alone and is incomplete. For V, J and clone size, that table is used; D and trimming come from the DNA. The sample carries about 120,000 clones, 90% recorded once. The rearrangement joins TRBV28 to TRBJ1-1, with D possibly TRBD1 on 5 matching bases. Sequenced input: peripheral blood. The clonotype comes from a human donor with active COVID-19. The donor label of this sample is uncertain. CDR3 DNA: TGTGCCAGCAGTTGGGCAGGGACTAGGAACACTGAAGCTTTCTTT. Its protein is CASSWAGTRNTEAFF.